The clone carrying this TCR beta chain was counted between two and nine times. As yet, its antigen is unknown. HTBI primers from iRepertoire and Arm-PCR of CDR3 regions yielded the TCR beta libraries. TCRdb processed the multiplex PCR reads anew with MiXCR; each CDR3 protein has one entry. The sample shows hundreds of thousands of distinct CDR3 sequences, about a fifth of them seen only once. The source of the sample is a study of regulatory T cells in long-lasting Graves disease. Study-level information: By definition, persistent Graves' disease involved antithyroid drugs for over 5 years alongside positive TSH receptor antibodies.

The germline V gene encodes CDR1 WSHSY and CDR2 SAAADI. Trimming removed 2 bases at V and 9 bases at J, with 23 bases between. The CDR3 contains 16 residues. Time point meaning: persistent/refractory GD, antithyroid drugs over 5 years with positive TRAb. Extracted RNA from PBMCs served as the source of the TCR library. Regarding the study as a whole: Among persistent patients, a larger number of public clonotypes were shared (approximately 2,900) than among newly diagnosed patients (roughly 910).

This sequence was found in a female donor with Graves disease. The chain combines TRBV10-2 with TRBJ2-7; maybe TRBD2 (6 bases). The source was peripheral blood mononuclear cells (PBMCs), collected when the disease was refractory, from a patient treated with antithyroid drugs. CDR3 loop: CASSEITGGTPLWQYF. The CDR3 DNA follows: TGCGCCAGCAGTGAGATCACGGGCGGGACTCCTCTCTGGCAGTACTTC.